What follows is one T cell receptor beta chain and its context. The data belong to a study of control samples from healthy donors and cancer patients. This table comes from immunoSEQ multiplex PCR, and its TCRdb copy is limited to in-frame clones, with some not included. Among 100,000 to 150,000 clones listed, more than 75% were seen once. This CDR3 has 13 amino acids. Germline CDR1 SGHAT, CDR2 FQNNGV. Trimming removed 6 bases at V and 2 bases at J, with 10 bases between. The chain links TRBV11-2 to TRBJ1-2; D is unresolved. This TCR was sampled from a man between 35 and 55 years old in good health. Sequencing was carried out using blood. This chain's CDR3 is CASSPGYNYGYTF. CDR3 in DNA: TGTGCCAGCAGTCCAGGATACAACTATGGCTACACCTTC.